The clone carrying this T cell receptor beta chain was detected many times. The antigen is undetermined. Specified time point: patch test 3, about 24 weeks after DPC sensitization. Treatment specified: therapeutic diphenylcyclopropenone sensitization with weekly scalp DPC. Donors, patients with alopecia ranging from 18 to 70 years old and judged suitable for DPC, provided samples. This specimen belongs to a study of human T cells and chemical hapten exposure. Points from the study as a whole: Alopecia affected the donors, so their immune response may differ from healthy people's.

V shed 4 bases and J 8 bases; nucleotides not matched to a gene: 22. The CDR3 has 21 residues. The germline V gene encodes CDR1 MNHEY and CDR2 SVGEGT. One entry per CDR3 protein results from TCRdb running MiXCR on the RACE reads. The table records about 160,000 distinct CDR3 sequences, around a quarter of them present only once. The specimen was whole blood, collected in connection with sensitization to the hapten diphenylcyclopropenone (DPC). The V call is TRBV6-2 or TRBV6-3, the J call TRBJ2-1; TRBD2 agrees at 14 bases. The sequence was obtained from a woman aged 18 to 35 with alopecia areata. Some clones in this sample may be carry-over from other donors' samples. The CDR3 protein is CASSFQVKGPSGTSGGYEQFF. CDR3 sequence (DNA): TGTGCCAGCAGTTTCCAAGTTAAGGGTCCCTCCGGGACTAGCGGGGGCTATGAGCAGTTCTTC.